Listed here is a single T cell receptor beta chain. This entry comes from a study of OX40 agonist ivuxolimab in advanced cancers. Germline CDR1 is SEHNR and CDR2 is FQNEAQ (reference sequence). This CDR3 has 18 amino acids. Trimming took 5 bases from V and 0 from J; bases not matched to a gene: 11. Generated by immunoSEQ multiplex PCR, the TCRdb table keeps only in-frame clones and is missing some. The table has about 68,000 clones, around 85% seen once. This TCR was sampled from an adult with an advanced solid tumor such as melanoma, head and neck, liver or kidney cancer. The material was CD4+ or CD8+ T cells sorted from blood, obtained in a trial of the OX40 agonist ivuxolimab. The gene calls are TRBV7-9 and TRBJ2-1, with TRBD1 identical over 9 bases. The CDR3 region is CASSTGGTGKFSYNEQFF. In nucleotides, the CDR3 is TGTGCCAGCAGCACAGGCGGGACAGGGAAATTCTCCTACAATGAGCAGTTCTTC.